The next 2 T cell receptor beta chains were all read from a single sample in a study of identifying expanded T cells in peripheral blood. Some clones are missing from TCRdb's copy, which holds only in-frame ones; the method was immunoSEQ multiplex PCR. The sample carries tens of thousands of clones, approximately 90% recorded once. The sample was blood. Source of these receptors: a person aged 18 to 70 in good health.

J is TRBJ2-7 and V is TRBV9, with TRBD1 matching over 9 bases. From germline, CDR1 is SGDLS and CDR2 YYNGEE. This CDR3 has 15 residues. The V gene end was trimmed by 5 bases and the J gene end by 9 bases; junction bases not matched to a gene: 15. The CDR3 loop is CASRPPGQGYLGQYF. CDR3 nucleotides: TGTGCCAGCAGGCCGCCGGGACAGGGTTATTTGGGGCAGTACTTC. Supplemented by reference TRBV9 and TRBJ2-7, the full variable domain reads DSGVTQTPKHLITATGQRVTLRCSPRSGDLSVYWYQQSLDQGLQFLIQYYNGEERAKGNILERFSAQQFPDLHSELNLSSLELGDSALYFCASRPPGQGYLGQYFGPGTRLTVT.

The rearrangement joins TRBV7-2 to TRBJ2-7; 8 bases map to TRBD1. This CDR3 contains 14 residues. CDR1 is SGHTA and CDR2 is FQGNSA in the germline V gene. J lost 4 bases, V lost 2 bases, and 4 bases had no gene match. The CDR3 DNA follows: TGTGCCAGCAGCTTAATTGGACAGGGATACGAGCAGTACTTC. It is translated as CASSLIGQGYEQYF.